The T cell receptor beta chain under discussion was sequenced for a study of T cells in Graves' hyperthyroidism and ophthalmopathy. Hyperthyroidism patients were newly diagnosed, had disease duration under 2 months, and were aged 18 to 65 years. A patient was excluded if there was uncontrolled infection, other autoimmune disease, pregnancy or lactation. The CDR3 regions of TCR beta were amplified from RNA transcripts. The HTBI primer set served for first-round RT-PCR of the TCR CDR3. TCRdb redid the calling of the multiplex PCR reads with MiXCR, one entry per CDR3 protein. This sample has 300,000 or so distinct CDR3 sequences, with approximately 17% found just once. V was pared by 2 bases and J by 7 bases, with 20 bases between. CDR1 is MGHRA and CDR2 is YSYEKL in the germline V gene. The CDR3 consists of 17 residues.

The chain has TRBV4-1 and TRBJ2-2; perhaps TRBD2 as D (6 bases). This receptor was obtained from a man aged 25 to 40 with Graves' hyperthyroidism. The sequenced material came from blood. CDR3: CASSQPARAGRHGELFF. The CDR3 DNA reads TGCGCCAGCAGCCAACCGGCTCGGGCGGGGAGGCACGGGGAGCTGTTTTTT.